This TCR beta chain was recorded in a study of T cells after yellow fever vaccination. Findings of the study overall: Primary-vaccination clones mostly resurfaced post-booster (approximately 96% CD4, 85% to 90% CD8). Few clonotypes appeared in both CD4 and CD8 compartments. Sorted repertoires could include abundant contaminating clonotypes from bulk cells.

Per germline, CDR1 MNHEY and CDR2 SVGAGI. The CDR3 has 13 amino acids. Trimming cost V 7 bases and J 8 bases, with 15 bases left between them. This clonotype was counted between two and nine times. Its antigen is undetermined. Template-switching 5'RACE yielded the TCR cDNA; a universal primer site and UMIs were added in the process. TCRdb used MiXCR to reprocess the 5' RACE reads, holding one entry per CDR3 protein. The repertoire consists of around 350,000 distinct CDR3 sequences, with approximately 5.7% occurring once and the leading ten covering approximately 16%. The rearrangement links TRBV6-5 to TRBJ2-1; TRBD1 might be the D (6 bases). The sample in question was PBMCs, obtained 5 days after the yellow fever booster vaccination. This TCR derives from a man aged 30 to 45 who received the YFV17D yellow fever vaccine. CDR3 coding DNA: TGTGCCAGCAAAGCAGGGGTGCAATATGAGCAGTTCTTC. As protein: CASKAGVQYEQFF.